This T cell receptor (beta chain) emerged from a study of early T cells in non-severe SARS-CoV-2 infection. Study observations and caveats: Anti-spike CD8 specificities were favored by VDJdb matching, whose results missed private and CD4 specificities.

Via MiXCR, TCRdb re-called the 5' RACE reads, giving one row per CDR3 protein. The data show about 61,000 distinct CDR3 sequences, more than 10% seen once. The table lists this clonotype with a few counts. The antigen is unknown. V was cut by 5 bases and J by 7 bases, with 18 bases left in between. The CDR3 covers 14 residues. Germline assignment: CDR1 DFQATT and CDR2 SNEGSKA (reference sequence). The chain has TRBV20-1 and TRBJ1-5; a possible D gene is TRBD1 (6 bases). The sequenced sample was whole blood, obtained at baseline. The receptor was derived from an adult who was a healthcare worker with PCR-confirmed SARS-CoV-2 infection or an uninfected control (not recorded which). The donor label of this sample is uncertain. For the CDR3, the DNA is TGCAGTGCTGGATCCGCAGGGGCCGCCCAGCCCCAGCATTTT. It is translated as CSAGSAGAAQPQHF.